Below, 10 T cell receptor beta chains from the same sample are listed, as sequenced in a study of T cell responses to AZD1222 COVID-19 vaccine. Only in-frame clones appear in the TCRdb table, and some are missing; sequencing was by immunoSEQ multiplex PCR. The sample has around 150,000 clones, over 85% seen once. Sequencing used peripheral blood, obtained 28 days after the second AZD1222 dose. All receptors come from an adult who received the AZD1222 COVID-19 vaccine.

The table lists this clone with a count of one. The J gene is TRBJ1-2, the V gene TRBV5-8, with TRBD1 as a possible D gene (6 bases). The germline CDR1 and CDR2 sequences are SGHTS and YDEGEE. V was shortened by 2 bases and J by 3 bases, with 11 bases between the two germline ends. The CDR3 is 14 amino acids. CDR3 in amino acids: CASSFSGDYYGYTF. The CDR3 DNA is TGTGCCAGCAGCTTCTCAGGGGACTACTATGGCTACACCTTC.

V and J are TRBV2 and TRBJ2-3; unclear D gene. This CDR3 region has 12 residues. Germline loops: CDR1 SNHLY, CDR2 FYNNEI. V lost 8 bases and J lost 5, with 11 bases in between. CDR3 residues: CASLGYKDTQYF. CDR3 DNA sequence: TGTGCCAGCTTGGGTTACAAAGATACGCAGTATTTT.

CDR3 amino acids: CASSHPFAGGTYEQYF. Written as DNA, the CDR3 is TGTGCCAGCAGCCACCCTTTTGCCGGGGGTACCTACGAGCAGTACTTC. The J gene is TRBJ2-7, the V gene TRBV7-9; D may be TRBD2 (6 bases). The CDR3 extends over 16 amino acids. CDR1 and CDR2 from the germline V gene are SEHNR and FQNEAQ (reference sequence). V lost 5 bases and J lost 2, with 19 bases in between.

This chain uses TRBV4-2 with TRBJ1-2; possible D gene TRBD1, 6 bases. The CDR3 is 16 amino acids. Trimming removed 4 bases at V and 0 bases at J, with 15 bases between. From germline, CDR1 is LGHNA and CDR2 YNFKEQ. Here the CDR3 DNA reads TGTGCCAGCAGCCCCCGGGGGCCGGGAGCTAACTATGGCTACACCTTC. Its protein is CASSPRGPGANYGYTF.

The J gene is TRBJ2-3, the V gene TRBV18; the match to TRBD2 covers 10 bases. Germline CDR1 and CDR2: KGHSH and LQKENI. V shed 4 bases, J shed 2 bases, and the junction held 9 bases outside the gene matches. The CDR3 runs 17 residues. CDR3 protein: CASSQLPAGGVTDTQYF. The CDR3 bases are TGTGCCAGCTCACAGCTACCAGCGGGGGGGGTCACAGATACGCAGTATTTT. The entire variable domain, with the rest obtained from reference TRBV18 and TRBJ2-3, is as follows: NAGVMQNPRHLVRRRGQEARLRCSPMKGHSHVYWYRQLPEEGLKFMVYLQKENIIDESGMPKERFSAEFPKEGPSILRIQQVVRGDSAAYFCASSQLPAGGVTDTQYFGPGTRLTVL.

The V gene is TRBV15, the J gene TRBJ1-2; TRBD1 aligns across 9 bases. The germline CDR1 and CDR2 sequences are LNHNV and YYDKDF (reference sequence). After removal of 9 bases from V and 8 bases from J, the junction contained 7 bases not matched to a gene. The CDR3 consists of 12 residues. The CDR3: CATKYRGHGYTF. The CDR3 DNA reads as TGTGCCACTAAATACAGGGGGCACGGCTACACCTTC.

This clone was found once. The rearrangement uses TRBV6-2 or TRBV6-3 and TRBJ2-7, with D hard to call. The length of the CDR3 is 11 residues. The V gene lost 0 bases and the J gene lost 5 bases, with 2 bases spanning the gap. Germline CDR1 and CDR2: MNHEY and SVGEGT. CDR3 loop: CASSYSDEQYF. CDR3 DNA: TGTGCCAGCAGTTACTCGGACGAGCAGTACTTC.

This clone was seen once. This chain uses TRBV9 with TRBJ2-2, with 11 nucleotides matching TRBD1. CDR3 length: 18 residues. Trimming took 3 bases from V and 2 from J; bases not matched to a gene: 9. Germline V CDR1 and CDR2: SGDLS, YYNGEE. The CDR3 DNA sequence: TGTGCCAGCAGCGCCACAGGACAGGGGGCGATTAACACCGGGGAGCTGTTTTTT. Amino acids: CASSATGQGAINTGELFF.

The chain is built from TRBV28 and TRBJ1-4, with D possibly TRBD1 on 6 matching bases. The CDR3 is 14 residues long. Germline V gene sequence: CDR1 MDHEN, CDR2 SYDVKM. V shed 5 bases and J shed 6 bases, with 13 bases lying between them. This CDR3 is CASSPGVGYEKLFF. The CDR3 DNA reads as TGTGCCAGCAGTCCAGGGGTCGGGTATGAAAAACTGTTTTTT.

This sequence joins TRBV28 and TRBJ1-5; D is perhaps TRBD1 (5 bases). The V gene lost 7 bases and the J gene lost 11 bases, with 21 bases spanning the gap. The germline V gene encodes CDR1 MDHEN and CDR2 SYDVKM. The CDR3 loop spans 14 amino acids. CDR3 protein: CASKTDPFLGAQHF. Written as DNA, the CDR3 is TGTGCCAGCAAGACAGACCCTTTTTTAGGAGCCCAGCATTTT.